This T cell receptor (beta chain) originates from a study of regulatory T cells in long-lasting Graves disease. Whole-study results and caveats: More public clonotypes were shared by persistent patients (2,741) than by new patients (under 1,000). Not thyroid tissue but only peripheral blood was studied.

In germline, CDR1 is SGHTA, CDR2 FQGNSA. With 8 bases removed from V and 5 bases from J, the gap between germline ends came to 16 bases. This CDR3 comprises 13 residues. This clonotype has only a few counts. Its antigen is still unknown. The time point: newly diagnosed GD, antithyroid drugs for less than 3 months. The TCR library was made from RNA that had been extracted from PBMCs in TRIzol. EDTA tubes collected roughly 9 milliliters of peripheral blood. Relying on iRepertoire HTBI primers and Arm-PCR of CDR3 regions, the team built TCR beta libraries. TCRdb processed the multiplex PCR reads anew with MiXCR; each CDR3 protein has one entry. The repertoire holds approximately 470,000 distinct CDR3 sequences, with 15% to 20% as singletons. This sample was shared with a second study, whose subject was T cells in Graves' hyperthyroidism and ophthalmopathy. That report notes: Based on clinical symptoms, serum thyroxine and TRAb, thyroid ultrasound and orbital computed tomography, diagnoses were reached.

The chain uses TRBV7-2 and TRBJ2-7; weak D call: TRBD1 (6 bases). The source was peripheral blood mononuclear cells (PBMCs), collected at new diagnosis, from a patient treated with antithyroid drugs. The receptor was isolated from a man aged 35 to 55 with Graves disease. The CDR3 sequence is CASAGEPLDEQYF. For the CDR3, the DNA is TGTGCCAGCGCAGGGGAGCCACTTGACGAGCAGTACTTC.